This is a list of T cell receptor beta chains from one sample in a study of blood T cell repertoires in COVID-19. Sequencing used immunoSEQ multiplex PCR; TCRdb keeps in-frame clones, though not all of them. Counted here are roughly 160,000 clones, more than 65% occurring once; the ten biggest clones make up approximately 10%. The sample consisted of peripheral blood. The receptors were gathered from a man between 65 and 80 years old with active or convalescent COVID-19. Both conserved end residues are part of each CDR3. D genes are given only for firm matches. Not every row has a clone size; where given, it reads once, few, many or a size class.

j_call: TRBJ1-2
clone_size: once
d_call: NA
v_call: TRBV12-3/TRBV12-4
cdr3_aa: CASSFDRNYGYTF
cdr3_nt: TGTGCCAGCAGTTTTGACAGGAACTATGGCTACACCTTC

j_call: TRBJ2-1
clone_size: once
d_call: TRBD2
v_call: TRBV28
cdr3_aa: CASSQRGLGSSEQFF
cdr3_nt: TGTGCCAGCAGCCAAAGGGGACTAGGCTCTAGTGAGCAGTTCTTC

j_call: TRBJ2-1
clone_size: NA
d_call: TRBD2
v_call: TRBV5-4
cdr3_aa: CASSLGGRSGRRVDEQFF
cdr3_nt: TGTGCCAGCAGCTTGGGGGGCCGAAGCGGGAGGCGGGTCGATGAGCAGTTCTTC

j_call: TRBJ1-5
clone_size: NA
d_call: TRBD1
v_call: TRBV11-2
cdr3_aa: CASSLTGEAANQPQHF
cdr3_nt: TGTGCCAGCAGCTTAACAGGGGAGGCTGCGAATCAGCCCCAGCATTTT

j_call: TRBJ1-2
clone_size: NA
d_call: NA
v_call: TRBV28
cdr3_aa: CASNSIGFRANYGYTF
cdr3_nt: TGTGCCAGCAATAGTATCGGTTTTCGGGCTAACTATGGCTACACCTTC

j_call: TRBJ2-7
clone_size: few
d_call: TRBD1
v_call: TRBV6-5
cdr3_aa: CASSSGTGRLRYF
cdr3_nt: TGTGCCAGCAGTTCCGGGACAGGGCGTCTTCGGTACTTC

j_call: TRBJ1-1
clone_size: once
d_call: NA
v_call: TRBV28
cdr3_aa: CASSLVGQKAFF
cdr3_nt: TGTGCCAGCAGTTTGGTTGGCCAAAAAGCTTTCTTT

j_call: TRBJ1-5
clone_size: NA
d_call: TRBD1
v_call: TRBV9
cdr3_aa: CASSAQGASQPQHF
cdr3_nt: TGTGCCAGCAGCGCGCAGGGGGCAAGCCAGCCCCAGCATTTT

j_call: TRBJ1-5
clone_size: NA
d_call: NA
v_call: TRBV12-3/TRBV12-4
cdr3_aa: CASRVDSYQPQHF
cdr3_nt: TGTGCCAGCAGGGTGGACAGTTATCAGCCCCAGCATTTT

j_call: TRBJ2-2
clone_size: NA
d_call: NA
v_call: TRBV5-4
cdr3_aa: CASSLSQAMTGELFF
cdr3_nt: TGTGCCAGCAGCTTGTCGCAGGCAATGACCGGGGAGCTGTTTTTT

j_call: TRBJ1-2
clone_size: NA
d_call: NA
v_call: TRBV4-3
cdr3_aa: CASSQDRQIYGYTF
cdr3_nt: TGCGCCAGCAGCCAAGATAGACAGATCTATGGCTACACCTTC

j_call: TRBJ2-7
clone_size: NA
d_call: NA
v_call: TRBV10-3
cdr3_aa: CAISEIGARYEQYF
cdr3_nt: TGTGCCATCAGTGAAATAGGGGCGCGGTACGAGCAGTACTTC

j_call: TRBJ1-2
clone_size: NA
d_call: NA
v_call: TRBV12-3/TRBV12-4
cdr3_aa: CASSPRESRGYTF
cdr3_nt: TGTGCCAGCAGTCCCCGGGAATCGCGCGGCTACACCTTC

j_call: TRBJ2-3
clone_size: NA
d_call: TRBD1
v_call: TRBV19
cdr3_aa: CASSIAGGRTDTQYF
cdr3_nt: TGTGCCAGTAGTATAGCAGGGGGACGCACAGATACGCAGTATTTT

j_call: TRBJ1-5
clone_size: NA
d_call: TRBD1
v_call: TRBV19
cdr3_aa: CASSDSGTGFFRNQPQHF
cdr3_nt: TGTGCCAGTAGTGACTCCGGGACAGGGTTTTTTCGCAATCAGCCCCAGCATTTT

j_call: TRBJ2-7
clone_size: NA
d_call: NA
v_call: TRBV7-2
cdr3_aa: CASTPTGSSYEQYF
cdr3_nt: TGTGCCAGCACCCCCACTGGGAGCTCCTACGAGCAGTACTTC

j_call: TRBJ2-3
clone_size: once
d_call: TRBD1
v_call: TRBV27
cdr3_aa: CASSFIIAGQGSDTQYF
cdr3_nt: TGTGCCAGCAGTTTTATTATCGCGGGACAGGGGTCAGATACGCAGTATTTT

j_call: TRBJ2-5
clone_size: NA
d_call: TRBD2
v_call: TRBV4-3
cdr3_aa: CASSHGTSPQETQYF
cdr3_nt: TGCGCCAGCAGCCACGGGACTAGTCCACAAGAGACCCAGTACTTC

j_call: TRBJ2-7
clone_size: few
d_call: NA
v_call: TRBV18
cdr3_aa: CASSQTRGTYEQYF
cdr3_nt: TGTGCCAGCTCACAAACCCGGGGGACCTACGAGCAGTACTTC

j_call: TRBJ1-4
clone_size: NA
d_call: TRBD1
v_call: TRBV2
cdr3_aa: CASKRTGTGREKLFF
cdr3_nt: TGTGCCAGCAAAAGGACCGGGACAGGGAGGGAAAAACTGTTTTTT

j_call: TRBJ1-1
clone_size: NA
d_call: TRBD1
v_call: TRBV13
cdr3_aa: CASSSGQGIRPNTEAFF
cdr3_nt: TGTGCCAGCAGCTCTGGACAGGGGATCAGACCGAACACTGAAGCTTTCTTT

j_call: TRBJ2-3
clone_size: NA
d_call: NA
v_call: TRBV7-9
cdr3_aa: CASSLVTLASTDTQYF
cdr3_nt: TGTGCCAGCAGCTTAGTAACACTAGCTAGCACAGATACGCAGTATTTT

j_call: TRBJ2-7
clone_size: NA
d_call: TRBD1
v_call: TRBV7-2
cdr3_aa: CASSLAGDARTGAAHEQYF
cdr3_nt: TGTGCCAGCAGCTTAGCCGGCGACGCCAGGACAGGGGCGGCCCACGAGCAGTACTTC

j_call: TRBJ1-2
clone_size: NA
d_call: TRBD1
v_call: TRBV18
cdr3_aa: CASSLRQGRANYGYTF
cdr3_nt: TGTGCCAGCTCACTCAGACAGGGAAGAGCTAACTATGGCTACACCTTC

j_call: TRBJ2-7
clone_size: many
d_call: TRBD2
v_call: TRBV6-2/TRBV6-3
cdr3_aa: CASSYGTSGSYEQYF
cdr3_nt: TGTGCCAGCAGTTACGGGACTAGCGGCTCCTACGAGCAGTACTTC

j_call: TRBJ1-2
clone_size: once
d_call: TRBD1
v_call: TRBV19
cdr3_aa: CASRTSLQGASGYTF
cdr3_nt: TGTGCCAGTAGAACCTCTCTACAGGGGGCGAGTGGCTACACCTTC

j_call: TRBJ1-1
clone_size: NA
d_call: NA
v_call: TRBV28
cdr3_aa: CASSPPGEDTEAFF
cdr3_nt: TGTGCCAGCAGTCCCCCGGGGGAGGACACTGAAGCTTTCTTT

j_call: TRBJ1-1
clone_size: NA
d_call: NA
v_call: TRBV10-2
cdr3_aa: CASSDPHSRTEAFF
cdr3_nt: TGCGCCAGCAGTGACCCCCACAGCAGAACTGAAGCTTTCTTT

j_call: TRBJ2-5
clone_size: NA
d_call: TRBD2
v_call: TRBV5-4
cdr3_aa: CASSLNGGSGRETQYF
cdr3_nt: TGTGCCAGCAGCTTGAACGGGGGCAGCGGGAGGGAGACCCAGTACTTC

j_call: TRBJ1-2
clone_size: NA
d_call: TRBD1
v_call: TRBV7-2
cdr3_aa: CASSPDRGRTSYGYTF
cdr3_nt: TGTGCCAGCAGCCCGGACAGGGGACGTACTAGCTATGGCTACACCTTC

j_call: TRBJ1-3
clone_size: NA
d_call: TRBD1
v_call: TRBV2
cdr3_aa: CATSGQGGNTIYF
cdr3_nt: TGTGCCACCAGCGGACAGGGGGGAAACACCATATATTTT

j_call: TRBJ2-5
clone_size: NA
d_call: NA
v_call: TRBV11-2
cdr3_aa: CASSTQVGRQETQYF
cdr3_nt: TGTGCCAGCAGCACCCAGGTGGGGCGGCAAGAGACCCAGTACTTC

j_call: TRBJ2-7
clone_size: NA
d_call: NA
v_call: TRBV3-1/TRBV3-2
cdr3_aa: CASSRLTGRSHEQYF
cdr3_nt: TGTGCCAGCAGCCGCCTGACAGGTCGAAGTCACGAGCAGTACTTC

j_call: TRBJ1-4
clone_size: once
d_call: TRBD1
v_call: TRBV6-5
cdr3_aa: CASKTGTVEKLFF
cdr3_nt: TGTGCCAGCAAAACCGGGACAGTTGAAAAACTGTTTTTT

j_call: TRBJ1-5
clone_size: NA
d_call: TRBD1
v_call: TRBV19
cdr3_aa: CASSTMGTDNQPQHF
cdr3_nt: TGTGCCAGTAGTACTATGGGGACAGACAATCAGCCCCAGCATTTT